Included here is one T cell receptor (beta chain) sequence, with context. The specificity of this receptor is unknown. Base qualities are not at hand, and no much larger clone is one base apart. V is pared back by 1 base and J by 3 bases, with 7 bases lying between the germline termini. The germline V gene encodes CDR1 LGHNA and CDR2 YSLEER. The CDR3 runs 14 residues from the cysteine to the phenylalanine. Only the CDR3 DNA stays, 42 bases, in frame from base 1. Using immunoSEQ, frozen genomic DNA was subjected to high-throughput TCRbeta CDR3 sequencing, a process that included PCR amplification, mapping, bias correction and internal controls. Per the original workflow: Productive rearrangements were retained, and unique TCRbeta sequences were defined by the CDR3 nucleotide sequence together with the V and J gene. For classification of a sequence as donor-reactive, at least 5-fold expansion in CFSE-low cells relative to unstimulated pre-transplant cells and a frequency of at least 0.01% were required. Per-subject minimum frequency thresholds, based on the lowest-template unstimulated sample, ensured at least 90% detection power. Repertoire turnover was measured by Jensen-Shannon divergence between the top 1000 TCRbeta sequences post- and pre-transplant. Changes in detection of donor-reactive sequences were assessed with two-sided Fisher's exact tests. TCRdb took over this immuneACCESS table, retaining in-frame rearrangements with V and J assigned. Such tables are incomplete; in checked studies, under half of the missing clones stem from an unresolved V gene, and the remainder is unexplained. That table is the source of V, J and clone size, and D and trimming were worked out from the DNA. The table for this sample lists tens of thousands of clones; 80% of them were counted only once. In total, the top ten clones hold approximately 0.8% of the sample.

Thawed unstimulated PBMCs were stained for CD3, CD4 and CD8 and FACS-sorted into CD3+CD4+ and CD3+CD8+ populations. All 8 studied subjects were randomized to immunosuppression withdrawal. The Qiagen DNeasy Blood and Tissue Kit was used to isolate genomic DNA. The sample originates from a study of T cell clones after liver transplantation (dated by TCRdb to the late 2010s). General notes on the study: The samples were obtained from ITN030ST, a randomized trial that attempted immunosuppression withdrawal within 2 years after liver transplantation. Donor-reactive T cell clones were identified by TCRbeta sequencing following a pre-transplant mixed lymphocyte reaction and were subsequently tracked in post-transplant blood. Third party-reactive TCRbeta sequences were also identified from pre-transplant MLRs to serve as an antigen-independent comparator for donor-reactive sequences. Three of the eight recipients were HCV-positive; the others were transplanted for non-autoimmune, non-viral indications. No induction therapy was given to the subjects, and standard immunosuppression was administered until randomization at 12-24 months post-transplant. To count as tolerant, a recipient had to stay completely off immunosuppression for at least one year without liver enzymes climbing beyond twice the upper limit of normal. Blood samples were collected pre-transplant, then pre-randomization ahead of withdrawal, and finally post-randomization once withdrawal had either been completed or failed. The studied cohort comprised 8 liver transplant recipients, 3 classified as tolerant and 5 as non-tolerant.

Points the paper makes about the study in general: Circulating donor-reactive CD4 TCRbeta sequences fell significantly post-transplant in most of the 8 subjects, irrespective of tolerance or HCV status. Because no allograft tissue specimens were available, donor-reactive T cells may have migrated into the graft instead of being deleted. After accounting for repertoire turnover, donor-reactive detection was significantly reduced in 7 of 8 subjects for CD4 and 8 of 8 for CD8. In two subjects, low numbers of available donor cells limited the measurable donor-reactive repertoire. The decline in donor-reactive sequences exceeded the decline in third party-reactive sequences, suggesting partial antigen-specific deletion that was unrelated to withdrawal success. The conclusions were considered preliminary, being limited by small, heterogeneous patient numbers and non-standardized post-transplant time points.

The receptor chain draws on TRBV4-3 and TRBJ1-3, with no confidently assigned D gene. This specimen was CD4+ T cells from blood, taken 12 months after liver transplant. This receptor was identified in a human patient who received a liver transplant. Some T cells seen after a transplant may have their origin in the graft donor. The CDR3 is CASSQAHVGNTIYF. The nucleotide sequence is TGCGCCAGCAGCCAAGCGCATGTTGGAAACACCATATATTTT.